Following are 29 T cell receptor beta chains from one sample sequenced in a study of control samples from healthy donors and cancer patients. This table comes from immunoSEQ multiplex PCR, and its TCRdb copy is limited to in-frame clones, with some not included. The table includes about 130,000 clones, 80% to 95% detected once. Sequencing used blood. The receptors here all came from a young man in good health.

The chain combines TRBV9 with TRBJ1-2, with a tentative D call TRBD1 (5 bases). The CDR3 extends over 16 amino acids. Per the germline V gene, CDR1 is SGDLS and CDR2 is YYNGEE. The ends were cut back, 5 bases at V and 0 bases at J, with 17 bases in the middle. The CDR3 coding sequence is TGTGCCAGCAGTCATCCGGGGGTGGCAACTAACTATGGCTACACCTTC. This translates into CASSHPGVATNYGYTF.

The chain is built from TRBV5-1 and TRBJ2-3; TRBD2 might be the D (6 bases). This CDR3 is built from 14 residues. Germline V CDR1 and CDR2: SGHRS, YFSETQ. Trimming shortened V by 7 bases and J by 0 bases, and 12 bases separated the two germline ends. The CDR3 is CASRSGPSTDTQYF. The CDR3 nucleotides read TGCGCCAGCCGCAGCGGGCCTAGCACAGATACGCAGTATTTT.

This chain connects TRBV9 to TRBJ1-6, with TRBD1 matching 10 bases. The germline V gene encodes CDR1 SGDLS and CDR2 YYNGEE. The CDR3 loop spans 16 amino acids. Trimming cost V 4 bases and J 9 bases; bases outside gene matches: 10. CDR3 region: CASSSTSTGGSSPLHF. The CDR3 DNA reads TGTGCCAGCAGCTCTACCTCGACAGGGGGCTCTTCACCCCTCCACTTT.

The chain recombines TRBV2 with TRBJ2-7, with D hard to call. Trimming took off 4 bases at V and 0 bases at J, with 7 bases between the two ends. CDR1 is SNHLY, CDR2 FYNNEI, per germline. CDR3 length equals 13 residues. CDR3 DNA: TGTGCCAGCAGTGTTCTGGTCTCCTACGAGCAGTACTTC. This codes for CASSVLVSYEQYF.

V and J are TRBV27 and TRBJ2-1; D is undetermined. V lost 6 bases, J lost 13 bases, and 4 bases lay in between. The CDR3 extends over 8 amino acids. Germline values: CDR1 MNHEY, CDR2 SMNVEV (reference sequence). The CDR3 sequence: CASRKQFF. The CDR3 nucleotides read TGTGCCAGCAGAAAACAGTTCTTC.

The gene calls are TRBV5-1 and TRBJ2-6; D call uncertain. Between the trimmed V and J ends, which lost 6 bases and 0 bases, there was a span of 7 bases. The CDR3 contains 14 residues. Germline CDR1 is SGHRS and CDR2 is YFSETQ. The CDR3 loop is CASTPASGANVLTF. The CDR3 DNA reads TGCGCCAGCACCCCCGCCTCTGGGGCCAACGTCCTGACTTTC.

For the CDR3, the DNA is TGTGCCAGCAGCCCGGACTCCTATAGCACAGATACGCAGTATTTT. It specifies CASSPDSYSTDTQYF. The V call is TRBV9, the J call TRBJ2-3; maybe TRBD2 (5 bases). The CDR3 consists of 15 residues. Germline V gene sequence: CDR1 SGDLS, CDR2 YYNGEE. With 4 bases removed from V and 0 bases from J, the gap between germline ends came to 12 bases.

J is TRBJ1-2 and V is TRBV5-6; no reliable D call. The length of the CDR3 is 15 residues. Germline assignment: CDR1 SGHDT and CDR2 YYEEEE. Trimming stripped 0 bases from V and 4 bases from J, with 13 bases between. DNA for the CDR3: TGTGCCAGCAGCTTGGGCCGTTCAGTGGGCTATGGCTACACCTTC. This sequence encodes CASSLGRSVGYGYTF.

The chain combines TRBV10-3 with TRBJ1-2, with TRBD1 as a possible D gene (6 bases). This CDR3 has 15 amino acids. CDR1 and CDR2 from the germline V gene are ENHRY and SYGVKD. V was trimmed by 2 bases and J by 6 bases, leaving 16 bases between them. CDR3 sequence reads: CAISEPTTGINGYTF. Here the CDR3 DNA reads TGTGCCATCAGTGAGCCCACAACAGGGATCAATGGCTACACCTTC.

The chain is built from TRBV10-3 and TRBJ1-1; D possibly corresponds to TRBD1 (6 bases). CDR1 ENHRY and CDR2 SYGVKD come from the germline V gene. The V gene lost 6 bases and the J gene lost 0 bases, with 8 bases spanning the gap. This CDR3 contains 13 residues. CDR3: CAIRTGMNTEAFF. The DNA of the CDR3 is TGTGCCATCAGAACAGGGATGAACACTGAAGCTTTCTTT.

V is TRBV5-4 and J is TRBJ2-1; D gene ambiguous. Looked up from germline, CDR1 is SGHNT and CDR2 is YYREEE (reference sequence). The CDR3 consists of 11 residues. Trimming left V 3 bases short and J 8 bases short, with 6 bases between. The CDR3 DNA reads as TGTGCCAGCAGCTCCATCGATGAGCAGTTCTTC. Translating it yields CASSSIDEQFF.

The sample holds one count of this clone. The chain uses TRBV5-1 and TRBJ2-7, with TRBD2 matching 9 bases. Per germline, CDR1 SGHRS and CDR2 YFSETQ. Losses at the gene ends were 4 bases for V and 4 bases for J; bases not matched to a gene: 6. The CDR3 is made up of 14 amino acids. The CDR3 protein is CASSLSSGGYEQYF. CDR3 nucleotide sequence: TGCGCCAGCAGCCTCTCCAGCGGGGGGTACGAGCAGTACTTC.

This rearrangement joins TRBV11-2 to TRBJ1-2; maybe TRBD1 (6 bases). The CDR3 consists of 15 residues. CDR1 and CDR2 (germline): SGHAT, FQNNGV. V was pared by 3 bases and J by 2 bases, with 13 bases between. CDR3 nucleotide sequence: TGTGCCAGCAGCTTGGGGGCCGGCAGGAACTATGGCTACACCTTC. Residues: CASSLGAGRNYGYTF. Full variable domain (missing parts from reference TRBV11-2 and TRBJ1-2): EAGVAQSPRYKIIEKRQSVAFWCNPISGHATLYWYQQILGQGPKLLIQFQNNGVVDDSQLPKDRFSAERLKGVDSTLKIQPAKLEDSAVYLCASSLGAGRNYGYTFGSGTRLTVV.

This clone was detected only once. Other DNA variants within this sample encode the same CDR3. The CDR3 nucleotides are TGTGCCAGCAGTTACTCGGGCCTGATTAATGAAAAACTGTTTTTT. Translation gives CASSYSGLINEKLFF. The J gene is TRBJ1-4, the V gene TRBV6-5; no definite D call. Germline V gene lookup returns CDR1 MNHEY and CDR2 SVGAGI. This CDR3 spans 15 amino acids. Trimming stripped 0 bases from V and 4 bases from J, with 9 bases between.

The J gene is TRBJ2-3, the V gene TRBV11-2, with D unclear. The germline V gene encodes CDR1 SGHAT and CDR2 FQNNGV. The CDR3 has 12 amino acids. Deletions cut 1 base from V and 7 bases from J, with 6 bases between. The CDR3 nucleotides read TGTGCCAGCAGCTTAGTTCAGAATACGCAGTATTTT. Its protein is CASSLVQNTQYF. The whole variable domain, remainder taken from reference TRBV11-2 and TRBJ2-3, is EAGVAQSPRYKIIEKRQSVAFWCNPISGHATLYWYQQILGQGPKLLIQFQNNGVVDDSQLPKDRFSAERLKGVDSTLKIQPAKLEDSAVYLCASSLVQNTQYFGPGTRLTVL.

The rearrangement joins TRBV6-2 or TRBV6-3 to TRBJ2-6; 8 nucleotides line up with TRBD2. V shed 6 bases, J shed 0 bases, and the junction held 7 bases outside the gene matches. The CDR3 extends over 17 amino acids. CDR1 is MNHEY and CDR2 is SVGEGT in the germline V gene. The CDR3 region has the DNA TGTGCCAGCAGCCCCAGCGGGGGTTACTCTGGGGCCAACGTCCTGACTTTC. It translates to CASSPSGGYSGANVLTF.

This sequence joins TRBV4-1 and TRBJ2-7, with 9 nucleotides matching TRBD2. Germline loops: CDR1 MGHRA, CDR2 YSYEKL. Unmatched junction bases numbered 6, after V lost 5 bases and J lost 1 base. The CDR3 loop spans 15 amino acids. CDR3 DNA sequence: TGCGCCAGCAGCTACCTTAGCGGGGGTTCCTACGAGCAGTACTTC. Amino acid sequence: CASSYLSGGSYEQYF.

This chain connects TRBV5-5 to TRBJ1-1; D ambiguous. V was shortened by 4 bases and J by 2 bases, with 9 bases between the two germline ends. Germline V gene sequence: CDR1 SGHKS, CDR2 YYEKEE (reference sequence). The CDR3 spans 13 residues. CDR3 sequence: CASSRVGNTEAFF. The DNA of the CDR3 is TGTGCCAGCAGCCGGGTCGGAAACACTGAAGCTTTCTTT. Full variable domain (outside the CDR3, taken from reference TRBV5-5 and TRBJ1-1): DAGVTQSPTHLIKTRGQQVTLRCSPISGHKSVSWYQQVLGQGPQFIFQYYEKEERGRGNFPDRFSARQFPNYSSELNVNALLLGDSALYLCASSRVGNTEAFFGQGTRLTVV.

This chain connects TRBV5-1 to TRBJ1-2, with 7 bases identical to TRBD1. Germline V gene lookup returns CDR1 SGHRS and CDR2 YFSETQ. Germline trimming cut 2 bases from V and 5 bases from J; bases unmatched to any gene: 3. The CDR3 contains 13 residues. The chain's CDR3 is CASSLGGEYGYTF. DNA of the CDR3: TGCGCCAGCAGCTTAGGGGGCGAATATGGCTACACCTTC.

On this clone: At the DNA level, this CDR3 is encoded by other sequences in the same sample as well. This chain joins TRBV9 and TRBJ1-4, with D unresolved. The V end was cut by 2 bases, the J end by 5 bases, with 10 bases between. The CDR3 has 14 residues. CDR1 and CDR2 from the germline V gene are SGDLS and YYNGEE. The CDR3 DNA sequence: TGTGCCAGCAGCGTCTCCGGTGGAAATGAAAAACTGTTTTTT. Translation gives CASSVSGGNEKLFF.

V usage is TRBV5-1 and J usage is TRBJ1-2; 7 bases map to TRBD1. The junction had 2 bases not matched to a gene; V was cut back by 6 bases and J by 0 bases. This CDR3 is built from 13 residues. From germline, CDR1 is SGHRS and CDR2 YFSETQ. The CDR3 DNA is TGCGCCAGCACAGGGGGAGCTAACTATGGCTACACCTTC. Its protein is CASTGGANYGYTF.

This clone was found a few times. The rearrangement uses TRBV2 and TRBJ1-1; D is ambiguous. The CDR3 has 14 residues. Germline V lookup: CDR1 SNHLY, CDR2 FYNNEI. V dropped 1 base and J dropped 3 bases, with 9 bases sitting between them. The CDR3 loop is CASSEGRGYTEAFF. For the CDR3, the DNA is TGTGCCAGCAGTGAAGGAAGAGGGTACACTGAAGCTTTCTTT.

The chain recombines TRBV11-2 with TRBJ2-7; 7 bases line up with TRBD1. This CDR3 is 15 amino acids long. J was trimmed by 0 bases and V by 5 bases; bases with no gene match: 7. Per the germline V gene, CDR1 is SGHAT and CDR2 is FQNNGV. As DNA, the CDR3 is TGTGCCAGCAGCCCCGTTAGGGGGCACTCCTACGAGCAGTACTTC. It yields the protein CASSPVRGHSYEQYF.

The J gene is TRBJ2-3, the V gene TRBV25-1; 13 bases are shared with TRBD2. This CDR3 spans 15 amino acids. V lost 3 bases and J lost 6; bases outside the gene matches: 3. Germline lookup yields CDR1 MGHDK and CDR2 SYGVNS. This chain's CDR3 is CASSDTGLAGDTQYF. CDR3 sequence (DNA): TGTGCCAGCAGTGACACGGGACTAGCGGGGGATACGCAGTATTTT.

This chain uses TRBV7-9 with TRBJ1-4; 9 nucleotides align to TRBD1. V was clipped by 4 bases and J by 4 bases; unmatched bases: 1. The CDR3 is 14 residues long. Germline CDR1 reads SEHNR; CDR2 reads FQNEAQ (reference sequence). The CDR3 region is CASSSTGGNEKLFF. CDR3 coding DNA: TGTGCCAGCAGCTCGACAGGGGGTAATGAAAAACTGTTTTTT.

The gene calls are TRBV18 and TRBJ1-1; no clear D gene. The CDR3 runs 14 residues. The germline CDR1 and CDR2 sequences are KGHSH and LQKENI. V lost 2 bases to trimming and J lost 1 base, with 8 bases between them. In nucleotides, the CDR3 is TGTGCCAGCTCACCATGGAGGGAGAACACTGAAGCTTTCTTT. Protein sequence: CASSPWRENTEAFF.

This rearrangement joins TRBV11-3 to TRBJ2-1; D not certain. The CDR3 totals 13 residues. Germline-derived CDR1 and CDR2 are SGHNT and YENEEA. Trimming stripped 10 bases from V and 5 bases from J, with 15 bases between. Here the CDR3 DNA reads TGTGCCATCGCACCCTGGAGACACAATGAGCAGTTCTTC. Translation: CAIAPWRHNEQFF.

This clone was recorded only once. This chain links TRBV5-6 with TRBJ1-1; TRBD1 matches 7 bases. Germline V gene sequence: CDR1 SGHDT, CDR2 YYEEEE. The CDR3 is made up of 15 amino acids. Trimming removed 4 bases from V and 5 bases from J; junction bases left unmatched: 11. The CDR3 coding sequence is TGTGCCAGCAGCGATGAACAGGGGAAGAAAACTGAAGCTTTCTTT. Amino acid sequence: CASSDEQGKKTEAFF. The full variable domain, rest sourced from reference TRBV5-6 and TRBJ1-1, is DAGVTQSPTHLIKTRGQQVTLRCSPKSGHDTVSWYQQALGQGPQFIFQYYEEEERQRGNFPDRFSGHQFPNYSSELNVNALLLGDSALYLCASSDEQGKKTEAFFGQGTRLTVV.

The CDR3 nucleotides read TGTGCCAGCAGTCCTGGGGGACAGGGGGGCTATGGCTACACCTTC. Residues: CASSPGGQGGYGYTF. This chain joins TRBV28 and TRBJ1-2, with 11 nucleotides matching TRBD1. The V segment lost 5 bases and the J segment 4 bases; nucleotides outside the gene matches: 6. The CDR3 totals 15 residues. Per the germline V gene, CDR1 is MDHEN and CDR2 is SYDVKM.